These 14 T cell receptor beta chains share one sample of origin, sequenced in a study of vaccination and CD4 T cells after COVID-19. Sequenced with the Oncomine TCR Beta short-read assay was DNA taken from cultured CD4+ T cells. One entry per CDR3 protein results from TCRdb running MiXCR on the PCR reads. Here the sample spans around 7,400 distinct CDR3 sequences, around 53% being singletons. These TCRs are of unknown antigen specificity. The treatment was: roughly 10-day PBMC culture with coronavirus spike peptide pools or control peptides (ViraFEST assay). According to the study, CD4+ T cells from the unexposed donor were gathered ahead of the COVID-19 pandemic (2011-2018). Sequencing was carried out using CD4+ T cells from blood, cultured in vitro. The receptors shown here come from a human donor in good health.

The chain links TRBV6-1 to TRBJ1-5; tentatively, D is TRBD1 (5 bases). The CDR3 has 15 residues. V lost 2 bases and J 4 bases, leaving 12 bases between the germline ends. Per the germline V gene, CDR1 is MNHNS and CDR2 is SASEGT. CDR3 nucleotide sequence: TGTGCCAGCAGTGAATCCCAGGGCATTAATCAGCCCCAGCATTTT. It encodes CASSESQGINQPQHF.

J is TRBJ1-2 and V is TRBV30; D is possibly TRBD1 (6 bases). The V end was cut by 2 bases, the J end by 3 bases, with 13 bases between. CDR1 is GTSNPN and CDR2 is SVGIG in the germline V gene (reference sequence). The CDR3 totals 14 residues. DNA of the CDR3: TGTGCCTGGAGTTTTACAGGGTATCACTATGGCTACACCTTC. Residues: CAWSFTGYHYGYTF.

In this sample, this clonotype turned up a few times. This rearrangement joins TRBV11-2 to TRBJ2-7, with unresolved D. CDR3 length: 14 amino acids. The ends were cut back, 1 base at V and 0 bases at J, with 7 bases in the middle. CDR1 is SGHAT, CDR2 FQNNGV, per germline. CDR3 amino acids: CASSLVQTSYEQYF. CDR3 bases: TGTGCCAGCAGCTTAGTACAGACCTCCTACGAGCAGTACTTC.

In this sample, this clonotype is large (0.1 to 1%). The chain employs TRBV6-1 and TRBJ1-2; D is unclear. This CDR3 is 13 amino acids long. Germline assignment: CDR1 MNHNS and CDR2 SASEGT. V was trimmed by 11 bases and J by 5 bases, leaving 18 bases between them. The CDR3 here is CAAAALGLYGYTF. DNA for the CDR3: TGTGCCGCGGCAGCCCTAGGGTTATATGGCTACACCTTC.

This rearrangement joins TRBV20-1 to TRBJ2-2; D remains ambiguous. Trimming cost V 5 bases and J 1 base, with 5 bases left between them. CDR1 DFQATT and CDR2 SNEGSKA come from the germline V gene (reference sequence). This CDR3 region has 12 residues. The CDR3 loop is CSAPENTGELFF. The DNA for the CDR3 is TGCAGTGCTCCAGAGAACACCGGGGAGCTGTTTTTT.

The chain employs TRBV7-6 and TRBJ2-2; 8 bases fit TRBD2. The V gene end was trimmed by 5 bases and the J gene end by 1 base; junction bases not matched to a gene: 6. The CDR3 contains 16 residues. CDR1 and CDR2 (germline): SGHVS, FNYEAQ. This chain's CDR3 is CASSIRTSRNTGELFF. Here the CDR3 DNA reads TGTGCCAGCAGCATACGGACTAGCCGGAACACCGGGGAGCTGTTTTTT.

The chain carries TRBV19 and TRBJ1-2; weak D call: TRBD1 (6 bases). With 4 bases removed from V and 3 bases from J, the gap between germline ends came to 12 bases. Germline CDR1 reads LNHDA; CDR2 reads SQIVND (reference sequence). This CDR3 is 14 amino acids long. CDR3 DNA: TGTGCCAGTAGTAAGAACAGGGCTTACTATGGCTACACCTTC. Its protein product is CASSKNRAYYGYTF.

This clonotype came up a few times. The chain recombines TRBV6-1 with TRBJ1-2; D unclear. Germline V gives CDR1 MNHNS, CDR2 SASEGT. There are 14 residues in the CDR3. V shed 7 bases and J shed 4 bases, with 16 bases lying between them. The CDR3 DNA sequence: TGTGCCAGCACCTTCGAACTCCTGGTCTATGGCTACACCTTC. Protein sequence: CASTFELLVYGYTF.

The DNA for the CDR3 is TGTGCCACCAGCAGACCAACAGGGGCCATTGCAACTAATGAAAAACTGTTTTTT. It translates to CATSRPTGAIATNEKLFF. The V call is TRBV15, the J call TRBJ1-4; 7 nucleotides agree with TRBD1. J was trimmed by 0 bases and V by 2 bases; bases with no gene match: 9. Germline CDR1 and CDR2: LNHNV and YYDKDF (reference sequence). CDR3 size: 18 residues.

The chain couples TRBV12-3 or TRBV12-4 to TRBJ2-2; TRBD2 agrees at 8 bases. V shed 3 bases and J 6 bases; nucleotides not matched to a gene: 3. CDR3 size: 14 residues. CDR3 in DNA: TGTGCCAGCAGTTTTGCGGGGGGATCCGGGGAGCTGTTTTTT. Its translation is CASSFAGGSGELFF.

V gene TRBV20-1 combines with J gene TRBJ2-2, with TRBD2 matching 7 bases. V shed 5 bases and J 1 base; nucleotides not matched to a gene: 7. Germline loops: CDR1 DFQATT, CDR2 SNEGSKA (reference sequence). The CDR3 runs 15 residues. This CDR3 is CSAGPGGGNTGELFF. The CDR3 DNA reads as TGCAGTGCTGGCCCTGGGGGGGGGAACACCGGGGAGCTGTTTTTT.

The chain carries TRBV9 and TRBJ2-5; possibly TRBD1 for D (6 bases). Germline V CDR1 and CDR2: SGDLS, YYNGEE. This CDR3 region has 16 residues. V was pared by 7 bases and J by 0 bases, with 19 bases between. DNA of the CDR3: TGTGCCAGCGGTGGGGAGACGGGACACTACCAAGAGACCCAGTACTTC. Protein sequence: CASGGETGHYQETQYF.

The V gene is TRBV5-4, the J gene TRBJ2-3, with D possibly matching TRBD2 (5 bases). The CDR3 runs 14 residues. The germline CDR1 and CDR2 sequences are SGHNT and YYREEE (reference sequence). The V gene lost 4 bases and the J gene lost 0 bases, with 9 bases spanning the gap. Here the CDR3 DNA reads TGTGCCAGCAGCCCCCGCGGGAGCACAGATACGCAGTATTTT. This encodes CASSPRGSTDTQYF.

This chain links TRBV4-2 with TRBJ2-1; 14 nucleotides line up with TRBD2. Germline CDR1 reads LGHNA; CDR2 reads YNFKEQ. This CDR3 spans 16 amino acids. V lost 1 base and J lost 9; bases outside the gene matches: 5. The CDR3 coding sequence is TGTGCCAGCAGCCAAGCCGGGACTAGCGGGAGTATTGAGCAGTTCTTC. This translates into CASSQAGTSGSIEQFF.